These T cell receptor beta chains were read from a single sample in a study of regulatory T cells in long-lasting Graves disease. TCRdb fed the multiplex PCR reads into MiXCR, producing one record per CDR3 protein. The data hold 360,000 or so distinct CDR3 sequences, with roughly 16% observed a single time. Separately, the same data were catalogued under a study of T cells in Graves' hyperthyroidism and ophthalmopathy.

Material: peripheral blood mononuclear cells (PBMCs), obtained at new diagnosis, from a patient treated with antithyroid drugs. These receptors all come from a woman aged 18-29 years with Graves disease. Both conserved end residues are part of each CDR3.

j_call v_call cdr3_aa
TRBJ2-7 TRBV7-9 CASSRDFEQYF
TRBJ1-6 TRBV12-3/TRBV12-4 CASRYRGVDSPLHF
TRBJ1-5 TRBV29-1 CSVSHSGNQPQHF
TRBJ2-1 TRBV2 CASSEANWSGNEQFF
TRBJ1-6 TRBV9 CASSVGAGQGINSPLHF
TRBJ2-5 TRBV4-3 CASSQERAGFQETQYF
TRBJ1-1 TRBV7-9 CASSRYRETEAFF
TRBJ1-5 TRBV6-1 CASTVGGGQPQHF
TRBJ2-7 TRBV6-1 CASSPGTSATYEQYF
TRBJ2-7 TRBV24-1 CATSSGQGFNEQYF
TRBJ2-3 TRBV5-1 CASSLGQGARSDTQYF
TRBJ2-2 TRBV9 CASSVLSANTGELFF
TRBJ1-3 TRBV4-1 CASSHLRTAGSGNTIYF
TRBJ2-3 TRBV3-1 CASSIWTGAPTDTQYF
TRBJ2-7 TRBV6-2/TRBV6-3 CASSLGQGGHEQYF
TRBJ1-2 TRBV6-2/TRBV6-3 CASSYGQQGSNYGYTF
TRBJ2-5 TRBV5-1 CASSLIGGGAVGETQYF
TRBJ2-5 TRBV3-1 CASSQWLRRETQYF
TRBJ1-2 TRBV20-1 CSARTELRYTF
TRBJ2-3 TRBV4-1 CASSQLNGRKTDTQYF
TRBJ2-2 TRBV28 CASSQVVLLAGRTGELFF
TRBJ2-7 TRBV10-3 CAISEFQVEQYF
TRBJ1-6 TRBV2 CASRVAGGVSSPLHF
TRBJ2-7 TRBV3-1 CASSQGGNYEQYF
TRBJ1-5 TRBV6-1 CASTAYGQQPQHF
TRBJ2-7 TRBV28 CASLSAHEQYF
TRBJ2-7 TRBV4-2 CASSQDNRISEQYF
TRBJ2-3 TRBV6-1 CASKTIVDTQYF
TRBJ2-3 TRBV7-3 CASSGTGDTDTQYF
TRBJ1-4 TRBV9 CASSVAGTGDEKLFF
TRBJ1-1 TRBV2 CASSAGTEAFF
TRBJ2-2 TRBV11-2 CASSLWAARGTNTGELFF
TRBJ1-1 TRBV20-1 CSARDGANTEAFF
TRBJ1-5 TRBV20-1 CSARWTVNQPQHF
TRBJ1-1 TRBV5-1 CASSLADGAQAFF
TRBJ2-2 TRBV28 CASSLHRVGEDTGELFF
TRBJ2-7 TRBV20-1 CSAYRTDGGGEQYF
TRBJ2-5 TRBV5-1 CASSLGTSGSPQETQYF
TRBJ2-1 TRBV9 CASSVESLGTGDNEQFF
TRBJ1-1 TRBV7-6 CASRPNPNTEAFF
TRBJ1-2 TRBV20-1 CSAREDRGAASFAGYTF